The 8 T cell receptor beta chains below all came from one sample that was sequenced in a study of blood T cells in healthy people across ages. Next came a second PCR, run for about 7 to 12 cycles, which used a sample-barcoded 5' primer along with a J-beta primer mix. A single record per CDR3 protein comes from TCRdb applying MiXCR to the 5' RACE reads. Of roughly 800,000 distinct CDR3 sequences in the sample, 58% were seen once. The sequenced sample consisted of blood. The receptors derive from a man aged 30-40 years in good health.

The rearrangement uses TRBV7-8 and TRBJ2-1, with a possible D match to TRBD2 (6 bases). CDR3 length: 14 amino acids. Germline CDR1 reads SGHVS; CDR2 reads FQNEAQ. The CDR3 region has the DNA TGTGCTACGGCGGGGTCCCCATACTACAATGAGCAGTTCTTC. Residues: CATAGSPYYNEQFF.

The chain employs TRBV7-9 and TRBJ2-5; D not certain. The DNA end favors TRBJ2-7, so the J call may be wrong. The CDR3 is 15 amino acids. Germline-derived CDR1 and CDR2 are SEHNR and FQNEAQ (reference sequence). CDR3 residues: CASSLLSQLAYEQYF. For the CDR3, the DNA is TGTGCCAGCAGCTTACTATCCCAGCTCGCCTACGAGCAGTACTTC.

The V gene is TRBV6-4, the J gene TRBJ2-7; TRBD1 is a possible D gene (7 bases). Germline V lookup: CDR1 MRHNA, CDR2 SNTAGT. The CDR3 sequence is 15 residues long. Trimming took off 5 bases at V and 0 bases at J, with 14 bases between the two ends. CDR3 DNA: TGTGCCAGCAGTCTGACAGGGAGGCGCTCCTACGAGCAGTACTTC. Protein: CASSLTGRRSYEQYF.

The chain joins TRBV18 to TRBJ1-2; D gene unclear. The CDR3 runs to 16 residues. Germline V gives CDR1 KGHSH, CDR2 LQKENI. Trimming left V 0 bases short and J 2 bases short, with 13 bases between. The CDR3 region is CASSPPAQAGNYGYTF. CDR3 nucleotide sequence: TGTGCCAGCTCACCACCGGCTCAGGCCGGGAACTATGGCTACACCTTC.

The chain carries TRBV12-3 or TRBV12-4 and TRBJ1-2; D is unresolved. The CDR3 runs to 15 residues. Trimming took 6 bases from V and 4 from J, leaving 18 bases between them. Here the CDR3 DNA reads TGTGCCAGCAGGAGACGCCGAGGATCCTCCTATGGCTACACCTTC. This codes for CASRRRRGSSYGYTF.

This clonotype was seen once. This chain joins TRBV18 and TRBJ2-1; D is uncertain. Germline assignment: CDR1 KGHSH and CDR2 LQKENI. Trimming left V 3 bases short and J 10 bases short, with 16 bases between. This CDR3 has 14 residues. The CDR3 loop is CASSPASSSYEQFF. The CDR3 DNA is TGTGCCAGCTCACCCGCATCGAGCTCCTACGAGCAGTTCTTC.

The V and J genes are TRBV6-2 or TRBV6-3 and TRBJ2-2, with TRBD1 matching over 8 bases. The J segment lost 6 bases and the V segment lost 6 bases, leaving 6 bases of the junction unmatched. Per germline, CDR1 MNHEY and CDR2 SVGEGT. CDR3 length: 14 amino acids. The CDR3 is CASSDRGIAGELFF. The CDR3 DNA reads TGTGCCAGCAGCGACAGGGGAATCGCCGGGGAGCTGTTTTTT.

The chain carries TRBV13 and TRBJ2-7; D perhaps matches TRBD2 (7 bases). Germline V gene data show CDR1 as PRHDT and CDR2 as FYEKMQ (reference sequence). Trimming removed 5 bases from V and 4 bases from J, with 18 bases in between. The CDR3 extends over 15 amino acids. The CDR3 region is CASSLGRGPRYEQYF. The CDR3 DNA reads as TGTGCCAGCAGCCTGGGGCGGGGGCCTCGGTACGAGCAGTACTTC.